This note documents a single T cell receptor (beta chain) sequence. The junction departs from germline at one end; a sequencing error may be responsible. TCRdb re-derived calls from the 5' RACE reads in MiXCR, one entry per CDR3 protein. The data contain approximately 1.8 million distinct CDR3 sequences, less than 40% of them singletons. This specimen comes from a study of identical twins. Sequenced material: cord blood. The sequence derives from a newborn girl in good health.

This CDR3 reads CASNLGGRGGNQPQHF. CDR3 nucleotides: TGTGCCAGCAACTTGGGAGGAAGGGGGGGCAATCAGCCCCAGCATTTT. The V call is TRBV5-6, the J call TRBJ1-5, with D perhaps matching TRBD1 (6 bases). The CDR3 consists of 16 residues. The germline CDR1 and CDR2 sequences are SGHDT and YYEEEE.